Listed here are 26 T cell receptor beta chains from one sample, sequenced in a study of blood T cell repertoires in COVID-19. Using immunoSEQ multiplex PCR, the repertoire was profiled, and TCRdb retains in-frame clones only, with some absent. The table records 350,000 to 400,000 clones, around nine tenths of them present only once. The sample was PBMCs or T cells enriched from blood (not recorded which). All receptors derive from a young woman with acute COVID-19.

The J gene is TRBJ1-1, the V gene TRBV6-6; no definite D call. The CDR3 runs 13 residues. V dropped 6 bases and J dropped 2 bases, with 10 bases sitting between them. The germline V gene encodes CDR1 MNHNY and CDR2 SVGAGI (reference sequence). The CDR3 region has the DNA TGTGCCAGCAGCAGATCAAAAAACACTGAAGCTTTCTTT. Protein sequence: CASSRSKNTEAFF.

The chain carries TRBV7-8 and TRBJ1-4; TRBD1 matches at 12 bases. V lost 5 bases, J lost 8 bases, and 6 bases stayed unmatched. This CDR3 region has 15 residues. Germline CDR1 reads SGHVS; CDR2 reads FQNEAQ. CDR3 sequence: CASSPGTGGEEKLFF. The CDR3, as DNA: TGTGCCAGCAGCCCAGGGACAGGGGGCGAGGAAAAACTGTTTTTT.

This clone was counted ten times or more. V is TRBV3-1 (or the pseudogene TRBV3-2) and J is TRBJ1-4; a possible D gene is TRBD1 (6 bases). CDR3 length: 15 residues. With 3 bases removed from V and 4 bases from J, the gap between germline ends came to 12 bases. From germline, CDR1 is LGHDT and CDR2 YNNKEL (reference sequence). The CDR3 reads CASSHGGALNEKLFF. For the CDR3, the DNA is TGTGCCAGCAGCCATGGGGGGGCGCTTAATGAAAAACTGTTTTTT.

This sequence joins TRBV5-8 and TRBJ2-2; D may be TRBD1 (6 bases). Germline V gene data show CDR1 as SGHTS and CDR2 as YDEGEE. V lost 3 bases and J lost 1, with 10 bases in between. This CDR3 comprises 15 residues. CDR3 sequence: CASSYPGQNTGELFF. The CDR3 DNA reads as TGTGCCAGCAGCTACCCGGGACAGAACACCGGGGAGCTGTTTTTT.

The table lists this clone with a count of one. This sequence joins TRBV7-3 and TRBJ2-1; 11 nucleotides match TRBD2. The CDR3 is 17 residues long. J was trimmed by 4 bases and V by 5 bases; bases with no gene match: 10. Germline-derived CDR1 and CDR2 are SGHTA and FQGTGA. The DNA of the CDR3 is TGTGCCAGCAGCCCCACTCTAGCGGGGGGCACGTACAATGAGCAGTTCTTC. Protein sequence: CASSPTLAGGTYNEQFF.

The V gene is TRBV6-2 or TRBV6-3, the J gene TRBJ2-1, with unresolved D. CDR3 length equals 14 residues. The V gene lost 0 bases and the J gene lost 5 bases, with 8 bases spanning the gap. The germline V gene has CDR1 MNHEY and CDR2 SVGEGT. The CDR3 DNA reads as TGTGCCAGCAGTTACTCGACTGAAGACAATGAGCAGTTCTTC. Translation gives CASSYSTEDNEQFF.

CDR3 bases: TGTGCCAGCAGTCTCTTTTGGCCGAACACTGAAGCTTTCTTT. Translating gives CASSLFWPNTEAFF. J is TRBJ1-1 and V is TRBV2; D remains ambiguous. With 5 bases removed from V and 1 base from J, the gap between germline ends came to 11 bases. The CDR3 consists of 14 residues. Germline assignment: CDR1 SNHLY and CDR2 FYNNEI.

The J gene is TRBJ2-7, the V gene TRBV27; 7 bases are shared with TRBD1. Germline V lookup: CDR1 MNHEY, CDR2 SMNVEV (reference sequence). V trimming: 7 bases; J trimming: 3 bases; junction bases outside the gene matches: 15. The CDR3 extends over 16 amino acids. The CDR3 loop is CASKGAVLVPDYEQYF. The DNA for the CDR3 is TGTGCCAGCAAGGGGGCCGTACTAGTTCCCGACTACGAGCAGTACTTC.

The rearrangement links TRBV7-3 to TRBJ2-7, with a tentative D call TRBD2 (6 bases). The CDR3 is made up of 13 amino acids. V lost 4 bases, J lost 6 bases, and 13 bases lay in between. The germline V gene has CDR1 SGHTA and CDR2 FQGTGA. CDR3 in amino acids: CASSSPAGSEQYF. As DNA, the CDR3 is TGTGCCAGCAGCTCGCCGGCGGGGAGCGAGCAGTACTTC.

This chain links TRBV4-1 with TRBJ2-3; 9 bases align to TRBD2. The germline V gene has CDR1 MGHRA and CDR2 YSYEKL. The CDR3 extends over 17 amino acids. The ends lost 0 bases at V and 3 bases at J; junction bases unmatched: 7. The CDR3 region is CASSQDMAGGLTDTQYF. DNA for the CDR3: TGCGCCAGCAGCCAAGATATGGCGGGGGGGCTTACAGATACGCAGTATTTT.

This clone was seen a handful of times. This CDR3 reads CASSFTSGEQYF. In nucleotides, the CDR3 is TGTGCCAGCAGCTTTACATCAGGCGAGCAGTACTTC. This chain connects TRBV5-4 to TRBJ2-7; the D is unclear. The CDR3 spans 12 residues. Trimming pared 2 bases from V and 6 bases from J, leaving 9 bases between. Germline V gene data show CDR1 as SGHNT and CDR2 as YYREEE (reference sequence).

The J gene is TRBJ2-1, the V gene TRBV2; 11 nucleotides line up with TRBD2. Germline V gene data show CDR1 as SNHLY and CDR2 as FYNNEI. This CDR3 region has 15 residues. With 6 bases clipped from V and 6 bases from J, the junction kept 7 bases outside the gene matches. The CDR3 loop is CASRPSGGSINEQFF. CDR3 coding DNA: TGTGCCAGCAGACCTAGCGGGGGGTCTATCAATGAGCAGTTCTTC.

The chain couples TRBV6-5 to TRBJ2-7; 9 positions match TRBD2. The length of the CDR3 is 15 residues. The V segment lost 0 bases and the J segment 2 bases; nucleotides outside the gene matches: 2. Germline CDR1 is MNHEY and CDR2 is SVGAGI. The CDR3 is CASSYSPSGTYEQYF. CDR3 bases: TGTGCCAGCAGTTACTCGCCTAGCGGGACCTACGAGCAGTACTTC.

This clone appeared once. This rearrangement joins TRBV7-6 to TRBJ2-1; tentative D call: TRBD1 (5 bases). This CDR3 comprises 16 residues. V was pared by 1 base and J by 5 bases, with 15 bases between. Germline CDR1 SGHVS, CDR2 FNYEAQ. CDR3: CASSLEGRVAHNEQFF. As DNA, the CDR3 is TGTGCCAGCAGCTTAGAAGGCAGGGTGGCCCACAATGAGCAGTTCTTC.

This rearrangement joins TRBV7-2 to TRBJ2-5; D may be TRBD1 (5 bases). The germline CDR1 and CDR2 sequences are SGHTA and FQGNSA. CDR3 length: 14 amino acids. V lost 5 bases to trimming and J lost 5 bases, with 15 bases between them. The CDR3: CASSPGPSRETQYF. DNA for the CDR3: TGTGCCAGCAGCCCAGGGCCGTCTCGCGAGACCCAGTACTTC.

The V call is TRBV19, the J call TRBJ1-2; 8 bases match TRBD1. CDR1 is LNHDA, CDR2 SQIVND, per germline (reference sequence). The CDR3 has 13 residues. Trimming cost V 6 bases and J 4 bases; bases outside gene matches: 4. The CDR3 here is CASRKQGAYGYTF. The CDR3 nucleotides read TGTGCCAGTAGAAAGCAGGGGGCCTATGGCTACACCTTC.

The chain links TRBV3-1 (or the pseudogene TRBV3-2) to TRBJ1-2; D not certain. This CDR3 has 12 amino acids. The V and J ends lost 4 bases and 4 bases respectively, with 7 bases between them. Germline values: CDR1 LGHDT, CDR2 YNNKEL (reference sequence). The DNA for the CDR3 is TGTGCCAGCAGCCCTGGGAGCTATGGCTACACCTTC. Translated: CASSPGSYGYTF.

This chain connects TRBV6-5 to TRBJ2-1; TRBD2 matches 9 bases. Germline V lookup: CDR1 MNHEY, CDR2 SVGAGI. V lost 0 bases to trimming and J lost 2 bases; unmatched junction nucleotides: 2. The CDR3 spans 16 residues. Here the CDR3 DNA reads TGTGCCAGCAGTTACTCCGGCGGGGGGGCCTACAATGAGCAGTTCTTC. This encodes CASSYSGGGAYNEQFF.

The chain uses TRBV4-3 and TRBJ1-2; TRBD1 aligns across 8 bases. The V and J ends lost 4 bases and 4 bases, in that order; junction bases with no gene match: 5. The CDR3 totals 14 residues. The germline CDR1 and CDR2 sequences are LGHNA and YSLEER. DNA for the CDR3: TGCGCCAGCAGCCCGGACAGGGAATTCTATGGCTACACCTTC. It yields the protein CASSPDREFYGYTF.

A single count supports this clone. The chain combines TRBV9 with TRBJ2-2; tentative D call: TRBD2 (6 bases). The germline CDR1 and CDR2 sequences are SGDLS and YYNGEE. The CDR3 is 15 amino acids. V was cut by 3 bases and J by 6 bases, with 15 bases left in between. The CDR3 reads CASSAVGTPAGELFF. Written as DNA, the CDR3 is TGTGCCAGCAGCGCCGTCGGGACTCCGGCCGGGGAGCTGTTTTTT.

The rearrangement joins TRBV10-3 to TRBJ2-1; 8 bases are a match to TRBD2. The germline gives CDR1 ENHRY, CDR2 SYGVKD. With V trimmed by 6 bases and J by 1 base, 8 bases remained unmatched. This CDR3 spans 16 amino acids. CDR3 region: CAIRRGDGGSYNEQFF. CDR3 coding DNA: TGTGCCATCAGGCGGGGGGACGGAGGATCCTACAATGAGCAGTTCTTC.

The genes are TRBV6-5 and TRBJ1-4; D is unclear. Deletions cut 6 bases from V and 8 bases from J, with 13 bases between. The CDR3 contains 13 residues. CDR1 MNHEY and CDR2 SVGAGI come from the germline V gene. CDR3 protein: CASRDFGGEKLFF. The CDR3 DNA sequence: TGTGCCAGCAGGGACTTTGGAGGGGAAAAACTGTTTTTT.

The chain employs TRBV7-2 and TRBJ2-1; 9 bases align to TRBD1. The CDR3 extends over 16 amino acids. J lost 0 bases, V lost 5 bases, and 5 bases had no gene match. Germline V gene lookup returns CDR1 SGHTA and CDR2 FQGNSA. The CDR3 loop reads CASSVRQGGSYNEQFF. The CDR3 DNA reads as TGTGCCAGCAGCGTCAGACAGGGGGGCTCCTACAATGAGCAGTTCTTC.

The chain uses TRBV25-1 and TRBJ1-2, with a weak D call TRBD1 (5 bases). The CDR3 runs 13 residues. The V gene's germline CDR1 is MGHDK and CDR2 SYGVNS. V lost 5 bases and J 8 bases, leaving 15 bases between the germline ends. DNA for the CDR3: TGTGCCAGCAGTTTCAATGGGGGGAACGGCTACACCTTC. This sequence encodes CASSFNGGNGYTF.

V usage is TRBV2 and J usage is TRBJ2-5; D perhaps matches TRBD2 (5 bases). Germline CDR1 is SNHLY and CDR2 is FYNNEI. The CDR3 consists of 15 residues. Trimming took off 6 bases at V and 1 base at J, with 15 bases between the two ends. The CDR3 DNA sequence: TGTGCCAGCAGATACTCGCGGACTGTCCAAGAGACCCAGTACTTC. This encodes CASRYSRTVQETQYF.

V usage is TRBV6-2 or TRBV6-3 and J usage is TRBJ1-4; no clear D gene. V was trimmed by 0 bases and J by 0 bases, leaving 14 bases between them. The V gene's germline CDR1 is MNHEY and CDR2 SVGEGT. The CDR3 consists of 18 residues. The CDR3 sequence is CASSYSLLIAATNEKLFF. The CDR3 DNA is TGTGCCAGCAGTTACTCGCTTTTAATAGCCGCAACTAATGAAAAACTGTTTTTT.